The 29 T cell receptor beta chains below were found in one sample sequenced in a study of blood T cell repertoires in COVID-19. Clones were read by immunoSEQ multiplex PCR, and TCRdb kept only the in-frame ones, dropping some. The sample consists of some 96,000 clones, approximately 93% of them appearing once. Sequenced: peripheral blood. All receptors come from a man aged 50 to 59 with active COVID-19.

The chain recombines TRBV5-1 with TRBJ2-7, with D unresolved. Germline CDR1 and CDR2: SGHRS and YFSETQ. The CDR3 covers 13 residues. Trimming pared 1 base from V and 6 bases from J, leaving 11 bases between. CDR3 loop: CASSLTSPGEQYF. For the CDR3, the DNA is TGCGCCAGCAGCTTGACTTCCCCTGGCGAGCAGTACTTC.

This chain links TRBV29-1 with TRBJ1-1, with D uncertain. Germline V gives CDR1 SQVTM, CDR2 ANQGSEA. This CDR3 comprises 13 residues. V was cut by 3 bases and J by 1 base, with 9 bases left in between. CDR3 bases: TGCAGCGTTGACCAAGGCGGGAACACTGAAGCTTTCTTT. As protein: CSVDQGGNTEAFF.

The gene calls are TRBV3-1 (or the pseudogene TRBV3-2) and TRBJ1-1, with D maybe TRBD1 (5 bases). In germline, CDR1 is LGHDT, CDR2 YNNKEL (reference sequence). The V gene lost 3 bases and the J gene lost 3 bases, with 17 bases spanning the gap. The CDR3 sequence is 16 residues long. CDR3 coding DNA: TGTGCCAGCAGCCAGTGGATAGGAGGGGCGGACACTGAAGCTTTCTTT. Its protein product is CASSQWIGGADTEAFF.

This chain connects TRBV9 to TRBJ2-1, with 10 bases identical to TRBD2. In germline, CDR1 is SGDLS, CDR2 YYNGEE. The length of the CDR3 is 14 residues. V lost 4 bases to trimming and J lost 6 bases; unmatched junction nucleotides: 4. As DNA, the CDR3 is TGTGCCAGCAGCTTAGCGGGAGGCTCCAATGAGCAGTTCTTC. Translated: CASSLAGGSNEQFF. Full variable domain (outside the CDR3, taken from reference TRBV9 and TRBJ2-1): DSGVTQTPKHLITATGQRVTLRCSPRSGDLSVYWYQQSLDQGLQFLIQYYNGEERAKGNILERFSAQQFPDLHSELNLSSLELGDSALYFCASSLAGGSNEQFFGPGTRLTVL.

V and J are TRBV10-3 and TRBJ1-5; D is possibly TRBD1 (5 bases). Between the trimmed V and J ends, which lost 5 bases and 0 bases, there was a span of 8 bases. CDR3 length: 14 residues. Germline CDR1 is ENHRY and CDR2 is SYGVKD. The CDR3 reads CAISRDSSNQPQHF. CDR3 in DNA: TGTGCCATCAGTAGAGACAGTAGCAATCAGCCCCAGCATTTT.

This rearrangement joins TRBV5-1 to TRBJ2-3; D may be TRBD2 (5 bases). V was clipped by 0 bases and J by 4 bases, with 9 bases between them. The CDR3 totals 14 residues. Looked up from germline, CDR1 is SGHRS and CDR2 is YFSETQ. CDR3 nucleotides: TGCGCCAGCAGCTTGGCTGGACTCGCAGATACGCAGTATTTT. Translated, it gives CASSLAGLADTQYF.

The chain is built from TRBV2 and TRBJ1-2, with a tentative D call TRBD1 (5 bases). The germline gives CDR1 SNHLY, CDR2 FYNNEI. V dropped 3 bases and J dropped 6 bases, with 17 bases sitting between them. This CDR3 is built from 15 residues. The CDR3 region is CASSESAQAGDGYTF. In nucleotides, the CDR3 is TGTGCCAGCAGTGAGTCGGCACAGGCCGGCGATGGCTACACCTTC.

Here the CDR3 reads CASSDGGLAGAHEQFF. The CDR3 coding sequence is TGTGCCAGCAGTGACGGGGGACTAGCGGGAGCACATGAGCAGTTCTTC. This chain joins TRBV2 and TRBJ2-1; 14 bases align to TRBD2. V lost 3 bases and J lost 8; bases outside the gene matches: 6. The CDR3 length is 16 residues. Germline V gene data show CDR1 as SNHLY and CDR2 as FYNNEI.

This clone was detected once. This rearrangement joins TRBV9 to TRBJ2-1; 10 bases align to TRBD2. The CDR3 has 16 residues. Losses at the gene ends were 3 bases for V and 2 bases for J; bases not matched to a gene: 5. Germline V gene sequence: CDR1 SGDLS, CDR2 YYNGEE. The CDR3 spells CASSDGTSVAYNEQFF. The CDR3 DNA follows: TGTGCCAGCAGCGACGGGACTAGCGTTGCCTACAATGAGCAGTTCTTC.

This chain connects TRBV29-1 to TRBJ1-4, with D possibly being TRBD1 (5 bases). CDR3 length: 13 amino acids. Germline loops: CDR1 SQVTM, CDR2 ANQGSEA. Trimming pared 7 bases from V and 6 bases from J, leaving 15 bases between. DNA of the CDR3: TGCAGCGCTGGGGAACAGGATTATGAAAAACTGTTTTTT. The encoded protein is CSAGEQDYEKLFF. The full variable domain, its missing parts supplied by reference TRBV29-1 and TRBJ1-4, is SAVISQKPSRDICQRGTSLTIQCQVDSQVTMMFWYRQQPGQSLTLIATANQGSEATYESGFVIDKFPISRPNLTFSTLTVSNMSPEDSSIYLCSAGEQDYEKLFFGSGTQLSVL.

The chain recombines TRBV19 with TRBJ2-7, with D maybe TRBD1 (6 bases). This CDR3 spans 15 amino acids. V was pared by 1 base and J by 1 base, with 11 bases between. The germline gives CDR1 LNHDA, CDR2 SQIVND (reference sequence). CDR3 bases: TGTGCCAGTAGTATAGTGTGGCAGGGGTCCTACGAGCAGTACTTC. It codes for CASSIVWQGSYEQYF.

The chain uses TRBV18 and TRBJ1-2; possible D gene TRBD1, 6 bases. The V and J ends lost 4 bases and 6 bases respectively, with 9 bases between them. Germline values: CDR1 KGHSH, CDR2 LQKENI. This CDR3 has 12 amino acids. This CDR3 reads CASSLTGNGYTF. The CDR3, as DNA: TGTGCCAGCTCACTTACAGGGAATGGCTACACCTTC.

This clone appeared a single time. The chain is built from TRBV27 and TRBJ1-4; a weak D match, TRBD1 (5 bases). This CDR3 has 13 amino acids. V lost 6 bases and J lost 8, with 13 bases in between. Germline CDR1 reads MNHEY; CDR2 reads SMNVEV (reference sequence). The CDR3 nucleotides read TGTGCCAGCAGATCAACAGGCCGGGAAAAACTGTTTTTT. It codes for CASRSTGREKLFF.

The chain employs TRBV30 and TRBJ1-1; TRBD1 agrees at 9 bases. Trimming took 2 bases from V and 4 from J; bases not matched to a gene: 5. CDR1 is GTSNPN, CDR2 SVGIG, per germline (reference sequence). The CDR3 has 14 residues. Here the CDR3 DNA reads TGTGCCTGGAGTACAGGGGGCTCCCTCACTGAAGCTTTCTTT. Amino acid sequence: CAWSTGGSLTEAFF.

The rearrangement links TRBV11-2 to TRBJ2-3, with TRBD1 matching 10 bases. The germline CDR1 and CDR2 sequences are SGHAT and FQNNGV. The CDR3 runs to 16 residues. J gave up 5 bases and V 3 bases, and 8 bases lay outside the gene matches. The CDR3 nucleotides are TGTGCCAGCAGCTTTTCGGGACAGGGGATCCGAGATACGCAGTATTTT. This gives the protein CASSFSGQGIRDTQYF.

The chain uses TRBV19 and TRBJ2-7, with 8 bases identical to TRBD1. The ends lost 6 bases at V and 0 bases at J; junction bases unmatched: 10. CDR3 length equals 16 residues. Germline V gene data show CDR1 as LNHDA and CDR2 as SQIVND (reference sequence). The CDR3 loop is CASRNPGTGSSYEQYF. The CDR3 nucleotides read TGTGCCAGTAGGAACCCCGGGACAGGCAGCTCCTACGAGCAGTACTTC.

The chain employs TRBV4-1 and TRBJ2-1; tentative D call: TRBD1 (6 bases). CDR1 and CDR2 from the germline V gene are MGHRA and YSYEKL. The CDR3 has 16 residues. Trimming stripped 5 bases from V and 5 bases from J, with 19 bases between. The CDR3 DNA reads TGCGCCAGCAGCAAAAGCCAGGTGGGACACGACAATGAGCAGTTCTTC. Translated, it gives CASSKSQVGHDNEQFF.

The V call is TRBV6-4, the J call TRBJ1-5, with 7 bases matching TRBD1. CDR1 MRHNA and CDR2 SNTAGT come from the germline V gene. V trimming: 6 bases; J trimming: 0 bases; junction bases outside the gene matches: 5. This CDR3 spans 15 amino acids. CDR3 region: CASSPQGYSNQPQHF. The DNA of the CDR3 is TGTGCCAGCAGCCCACAGGGGTATAGCAATCAGCCCCAGCATTTT.

There are a few counts of this clone. The same CDR3 is also encoded by other DNA sequences in this sample. The chain uses TRBV7-9 and TRBJ1-1; D might be TRBD1 (5 bases). Germline V gene sequence: CDR1 SEHNR, CDR2 FQNEAQ (reference sequence). The CDR3 is 14 amino acids. V was pared by 0 bases and J by 4 bases, with 9 bases between. The CDR3 is CASSLALGGTEAFF. The CDR3 nucleotides are TGTGCCAGCAGCTTAGCATTGGGGGGCACTGAAGCTTTCTTT. Variable domain in full (rest from reference TRBV7-9 and TRBJ1-1): DTGVSQNPRHKITKRGQNVTFRCDPISEHNRLYWYRQTLGQGPEFLTYFQNEAQLEKSRLLSDRFSAERPKGSFSTLEIQRTEQGDSAMYLCASSLALGGTEAFFGQGTRLTVV.

V gene TRBV13 combines with J gene TRBJ1-2, with a possible D match to TRBD1 (5 bases). CDR3 length equals 11 residues. The V and J ends lost 5 bases and 7 bases respectively, with 8 bases between them. The germline V gene encodes CDR1 PRHDT and CDR2 FYEKMQ (reference sequence). Here the CDR3 reads CASSERGGYTF. The CDR3 nucleotides read TGTGCCAGCAGCGAAAGGGGTGGCTACACCTTC.

The chain combines TRBV2 with TRBJ2-2; TRBD1 agrees at 8 bases. Germline loops: CDR1 SNHLY, CDR2 FYNNEI. V was pared by 9 bases and J by 4 bases, with 1 base of the junction left unmatched. This CDR3 region has 12 residues. DNA of the CDR3: TGTGCCAGAGACAGGGGCACCGGGGAGCTGTTTTTT. Translated, it gives CARDRGTGELFF.

The rearrangement links TRBV19 to TRBJ1-1, with D maybe TRBD1 (5 bases). Germline lookup yields CDR1 LNHDA and CDR2 SQIVND (reference sequence). The CDR3 consists of 15 residues. Trimming cost V 3 bases and J 0 bases, with 11 bases left between them. CDR3 DNA: TGTGCCAGTAGTATCCAGGGCCCCATGAACACTGAAGCTTTCTTT. Amino acid sequence: CASSIQGPMNTEAFF.

The chain links TRBV6-5 to TRBJ1-4, with 7 bases matching TRBD1. V shed 6 bases and J 3 bases; nucleotides not matched to a gene: 4. This CDR3 is built from 14 residues. Germline CDR1 is MNHEY and CDR2 is SVGAGI. As DNA, the CDR3 is TGTGCCAGCAGAGCAGGGGGGTCTAATGAAAAACTGTTTTTT. It translates to CASRAGGSNEKLFF.

The chain has TRBV11-2 and TRBJ2-1; a possible D gene is TRBD2 (6 bases). CDR1 is SGHAT and CDR2 is FQNNGV in the germline V gene. Trimming left V 4 bases short and J 0 bases short, with 13 bases between. The CDR3 runs 16 residues. CDR3 in DNA: TGTGCCAGCAGCTCCCTAAAAGCGGGCTCCTACAATGAGCAGTTCTTC. Translated: CASSSLKAGSYNEQFF.

Comment on this clone: One end of the junction varies from germline; a read error may be responsible. The rearrangement uses TRBV11-3 and TRBJ1-6, with TRBD1 matching 7 bases. The germline gives CDR1 SGHNT, CDR2 YENEEA. There are 14 residues in the CDR3. CDR3 region: CASSLTGTNSPPHF. CDR3 in DNA: TGTGCCAGCAGCCTGACAGGGACGAATTCACCCCCCCACTTT.

The gene calls are TRBV5-1 and TRBJ1-1; 10 positions agree with TRBD1. Germline V CDR1 and CDR2: SGHRS, YFSETQ. This CDR3 contains 16 residues. V gave up 2 bases and J gave up 3 bases; unmatched junction bases: 7. In nucleotides, the CDR3 is TGCGCCAGCAGCTTAGACGACAGGGGGCGGTACACTGAAGCTTTCTTT. The encoded protein is CASSLDDRGRYTEAFF.

The chain combines TRBV5-4 with TRBJ2-1; TRBD2 matches at 10 bases. The CDR3 sequence is 17 residues long. V was pared by 5 bases and J by 0 bases, with 8 bases of the junction left unmatched. Germline V gene data show CDR1 as SGHNT and CDR2 as YYREEE (reference sequence). The CDR3 region is CASRSGLAARSYNEQFF. The DNA for the CDR3 is TGTGCCAGCAGATCTGGACTAGCGGCCCGCTCCTACAATGAGCAGTTCTTC.

The chain couples TRBV7-2 to TRBJ2-1, with a weak D call TRBD2 (7 bases). This CDR3 has 15 residues. CDR1 and CDR2 (germline): SGHTA, FQGNSA. V lost 0 bases and J lost 8, with 14 bases in between. The CDR3 reads CASSLAGGGSYEQFF. In DNA form, the CDR3 reads TGTGCCAGCAGCTTAGCAGGGGGGGGGTCGTATGAGCAGTTCTTC.

This clone was seen just once. The chain joins TRBV19 to TRBJ2-2, with D perhaps matching TRBD1 (5 bases). Germline values: CDR1 LNHDA, CDR2 SQIVND (reference sequence). With 6 bases removed from V and 9 bases from J, the gap between germline ends came to 20 bases. The CDR3 covers 15 residues. The CDR3, as DNA: TGTGCCAGTAGGGATATCGAAAGGGGTAGCCGGGAGCTGTTTTTT. This codes for CASRDIERGSRELFF.